Following are 6 T cell receptor beta chains from one sample sequenced in a study of cytomegalovirus exposure and HLA in healthy donors. 60 Vbeta and 13 Jbeta primers were used in PCR. Data came from immunoSEQ multiplex PCR; TCRdb stores just in-frame clones and leaves some out. The table has over 150,000 clones, about 68% seen once; the top ten hold approximately 1.4%. Sequencing was done on a sample of PBMCs. These receptors were collected from a man aged 18-30 years in good health and CMV-seronegative.

This chain links TRBV19 with TRBJ1-5, with D perhaps matching TRBD1 (5 bases). Trimming stripped 3 bases from V and 11 bases from J, with 11 bases between. This CDR3 is 12 amino acids long. Germline CDR1 LNHDA, CDR2 SQIVND (reference sequence). The CDR3 DNA follows: TGTGCCAGTAGTATGTGGGAACAGGCCCAGCATTTT. Protein product: CASSMWEQAQHF.

The chain combines TRBV12-5 with TRBJ2-7; D unclear. Germline loops: CDR1 LGHNT, CDR2 FRNRAP. This CDR3 spans 13 amino acids. V gave up 0 bases and J gave up 2 bases, with 5 bases separating them. This chain's CDR3 is CASGLVLTYEQYF. CDR3 nucleotides: TGTGCTAGTGGTTTGGTACTTACCTACGAGCAGTACTTC.

V and J are TRBV7-9 and TRBJ2-7; possible D gene TRBD2, 5 bases. Trimming shortened V by 7 bases and J by 3 bases, and 16 bases separated the two germline ends. The CDR3 length is 14 residues. CDR1 is SEHNR and CDR2 is FQNEAQ in the germline V gene (reference sequence). CDR3 protein: CASTGSVEGYEQYF. The CDR3, as DNA: TGTGCCAGCACGGGGAGTGTCGAAGGCTACGAGCAGTACTTC. The full variable domain, completed using reference TRBV7-9 and TRBJ2-7, is DTGVSQNPRHKITKRGQNVTFRCDPISEHNRLYWYRQTLGQGPEFLTYFQNEAQLEKSRLLSDRFSAERPKGSFSTLEIQRTEQGDSAMYLCASTGSVEGYEQYFGPGTRLTVT.

This clone was seen just once. J is TRBJ1-5 and V is TRBV9, with TRBD1 identical over 9 bases. Germline CDR1 is SGDLS and CDR2 is YYNGEE. This CDR3 comprises 15 residues. Trimming at V came to 3 bases and at J to 7 bases, leaving 8 bases not matched to a gene. The CDR3 DNA follows: TGTGCCAGCAGCGCCGGGACAGGGCTAGGGCAGCCCCAGCATTTT. This codes for CASSAGTGLGQPQHF.

The chain joins TRBV5-1 to TRBJ2-1; 16 bases align to TRBD2. The CDR3 consists of 18 residues. The germline CDR1 and CDR2 sequences are SGHRS and YFSETQ. After removal of 4 bases from V and 6 bases from J, the junction contained 10 bases not matched to a gene. CDR3 in DNA: TGCGCCAGCAGCCGATCTCCCGGGACTAGCGGGAGGGTCAATGAGCAGTTCTTC. Translating it yields CASSRSPGTSGRVNEQFF.

The chain is built from TRBV6-5 and TRBJ2-7; 7 nucleotides match TRBD2. The CDR3 consists of 15 residues. Trimming cost V 8 bases and J 3 bases; bases outside gene matches: 13. Per germline, CDR1 MNHEY and CDR2 SVGAGI. CDR3 sequence (DNA): TGTGCCAGCCGGACGGGCGGGAGTGAGGACTACGAGCAGTACTTC. Amino acid sequence: CASRTGGSEDYEQYF.